This T cell receptor (beta chain) was identified in a study of regulatory T cells in long-lasting Graves disease. Study-wide context: Persistent cases took antithyroid drugs over 5 years and stayed TSH receptor antibody positive. Study findings and constraints: Persistent Graves' disease cases displayed lower TCR diversity than newly diagnosed ones.

iRepertoire HTBI primers and Arm-PCR of CDR3 regions built TCR beta libraries. TCRdb fed the multiplex PCR reads into MiXCR, producing one record per CDR3 protein. The table has 300,000 to 500,000 distinct CDR3 sequences, roughly 20% seen once. Time point specified: persistent/refractory GD, antithyroid drugs over 5 years with positive TRAb. Isolated PBMC RNA provided the starting material for the TCR library. Trimming took 4 bases from V and 2 from J, leaving 11 bases between them. The CDR3 is 14 residues long. Per germline, CDR1 SGHDN and CDR2 FVKESK. Worth noting for this clonotype: Its antigen is unknown.

The sample here was peripheral blood mononuclear cells (PBMCs), taken when the disease was refractory, from a patient treated with antithyroid drugs. This chain connects TRBV14 to TRBJ2-5, with D maybe TRBD1 (5 bases). This clonotype originated in a female donor with Graves disease. The CDR3 DNA follows: TGTGCCAGCAGCCTAGACAGCACACAAGAGACCCAGTACTTC. It codes for CASSLDSTQETQYF.